The 24 T cell receptor beta chains listed next were all sequenced from one sample in a study of T cell repertoires in cytomegalovirus infection. One entry per CDR3 protein results from TCRdb running MiXCR on the reads. The sample yields about 400,000 distinct CDR3 sequences, 15% to 20% seen once. The sequencing sample was made of PBMCs. The receptor source for this set is a human donor in good health (CMV status not recorded). Some clones in this sample may be carry-over from other donors' samples.

Ten or more counts support this clonotype. V is TRBV7-2 and J is TRBJ2-3; D is tentatively TRBD1 or TRBD2 (6 bases each). The V end was cut by 2 bases, the J end by 8 bases, with 14 bases between. This CDR3 has 14 amino acids. Germline assignment: CDR1 SGHTA and CDR2 FQGNSA. CDR3 in DNA: TGTGCCAGCAGCTTAAGGGGGAGGATCAGTACGCAGTATTTT. This encodes CASSLRGRISTQYF.

The rearrangement joins TRBV6-2 or TRBV6-3 to TRBJ2-7; 10 nucleotides align to TRBD1. J lost 5 bases, V lost 5 bases, and 9 bases had no gene match. The germline CDR1 and CDR2 sequences are MNHEY and SVGEGT. There are 15 residues in the CDR3. CDR3 sequence reads: CASSLRQGAIDEQYF. CDR3 in DNA: TGTGCCAGCAGTCTCAGACAGGGGGCCATTGACGAGCAGTACTTC.

V and J are TRBV2 and TRBJ2-7; 7 nucleotides align to TRBD2. This CDR3 comprises 13 residues. Germline-derived CDR1 and CDR2 are SNHLY and FYNNEI. After removal of 9 bases from V and 5 bases from J, the junction contained 10 bases not matched to a gene. The CDR3 region has the DNA TGTGCCAGTACTGGACTAGTCGTAGACGAGCAGTACTTC. Residues: CASTGLVVDEQYF. Full variable domain (rest looked up from reference TRBV2 and TRBJ2-7): EPEVTQTPSHQVTQMGQEVILRCVPISNHLYFYWYRQILGQKVEFLVSFYNNEISEKSEIFDDQFSVERPDGSNFTLKIRSTKLEDSAMYFCASTGLVVDEQYFGPGTRLTVT.

The chain is built from TRBV2 and TRBJ1-1, with a possible D match to TRBD1 (5 bases). The CDR3 is 12 amino acids. V was cut by 7 bases and J by 4 bases, with 10 bases left in between. Looked up from germline, CDR1 is SNHLY and CDR2 is FYNNEI. CDR3 loop: CASMGGATEAFF. The CDR3 nucleotides read TGTGCCAGCATGGGGGGTGCCACTGAAGCTTTCTTT. Full variable domain (remainder filled in from reference TRBV2 and TRBJ1-1): EPEVTQTPSHQVTQMGQEVILRCVPISNHLYFYWYRQILGQKVEFLVSFYNNEISEKSEIFDDQFSVERPDGSNFTLKIRSTKLEDSAMYFCASMGGATEAFFGQGTRLTVV.

A few counts support this clonotype. The J gene is TRBJ2-7, the V gene TRBV10-2; perhaps TRBD2 as D (5 bases). The CDR3 sequence is 14 residues long. The V gene's germline CDR1 is WSHSY and CDR2 SAAADI. Trimming stripped 6 bases from V and 6 bases from J, with 18 bases between. This chain's CDR3 is CASSPSSIGGEQYF. CDR3 DNA: TGCGCCAGCAGCCCTAGCAGTATCGGTGGCGAGCAGTACTTC.

The genes are TRBV12-3 or TRBV12-4 and TRBJ2-6; 7 bases map to TRBD1. The CDR3 is 17 amino acids. Trimming took 6 bases from V and 0 from J; bases not matched to a gene: 8. The CDR3 loop reads CASSRTGLDSGANVLTF. CDR3 nucleotide sequence: TGTGCCAGCAGCCGGACAGGCCTCGACTCTGGGGCCAACGTCCTGACTTTC.

This chain links TRBV28 with TRBJ1-1, with 7 bases aligning to TRBD1. There are 13 residues in the CDR3. Germline V gene lookup returns CDR1 MDHEN and CDR2 SYDVKM. V trimming: 10 bases; J trimming: 5 bases; junction bases outside the gene matches: 10. The CDR3 here is CATSGGGKTEAFF. The CDR3 DNA follows: TGTGCCACCTCAGGGGGAGGGAAAACTGAAGCTTTCTTT.

This clonotype came up a few times. Here the CDR3 reads CASTGGSNQPQHF. The CDR3 bases are TGTGCCAGCACAGGGGGAAGCAATCAGCCCCAGCATTTT. The chain has TRBV6-1 and TRBJ1-5; 7 positions match TRBD1. The CDR3 sequence is 13 residues long. Trimming at V came to 7 bases and at J to 1 base, leaving 1 base not matched to a gene. Germline V gene lookup returns CDR1 MNHNS and CDR2 SASEGT.

This clonotype was counted only a few times. This rearrangement joins TRBV30 to TRBJ1-5; the D is unclear. Germline CDR1 GTSNPN, CDR2 SVGIG (reference sequence). The CDR3 extends over 14 amino acids. V was shortened by 0 bases and J by 0 bases, with 6 bases between the two germline ends. The CDR3 loop is CAWSVLSSNQPQHF. The CDR3 nucleotides are TGTGCCTGGAGTGTACTTTCTAGCAATCAGCCCCAGCATTTT.

This rearrangement joins TRBV2 to TRBJ2-6; D uncertain. V was pared by 4 bases and J by 2 bases, with 6 bases between. The germline V gene has CDR1 SNHLY and CDR2 FYNNEI. There are 14 residues in the CDR3. The CDR3: CASSVVTGANVLTF. The DNA of the CDR3 is TGTGCCAGCAGTGTTGTGACTGGGGCCAACGTCCTGACTTTC.

This clonotype was seen more than once but under ten times. V usage is TRBV15 and J usage is TRBJ2-3, with D possibly TRBD1 on 6 matching bases. V lost 3 bases and J 2 bases, leaving 21 bases between the germline ends. The germline CDR1 and CDR2 sequences are LNHNV and YYDKDF (reference sequence). The CDR3 runs to 18 residues. The chain's CDR3 is CATSSPHTGTFLTDTQYF. For the CDR3, the DNA is TGTGCCACCAGCAGTCCCCATACCGGGACATTCCTCACAGATACGCAGTATTTT.

The V call is TRBV5-5, the J call TRBJ1-2; D is possibly TRBD1 (6 bases). Germline lookup yields CDR1 SGHKS and CDR2 YYEKEE (reference sequence). This CDR3 comprises 13 residues. V lost 3 bases and J 3 bases, leaving 9 bases between the germline ends. CDR3 sequence: CASSWTEYYGYTF. The CDR3, as DNA: TGTGCCAGCAGCTGGACAGAATACTATGGCTACACCTTC.

This clonotype was detected a few times. This rearrangement joins TRBV20-1 to TRBJ2-3; D is perhaps TRBD1 (6 bases). Trimming cost V 6 bases and J 4 bases, with 14 bases left between them. From germline, CDR1 is DFQATT and CDR2 SNEGSKA (reference sequence). The CDR3 consists of 13 residues. The CDR3 DNA is TGCAGTGCGTTCAGGGGAGACTCAGATACGCAGTATTTT. Amino acids: CSAFRGDSDTQYF.

This clonotype was seen a handful of times. The chain links TRBV10-2 to TRBJ2-7, with 7 bases matching TRBD1. The CDR3 spans 15 residues. Germline values: CDR1 WSHSY, CDR2 SAAADI. Losses at the gene ends were 7 bases for V and 4 bases for J; bases not matched to a gene: 13. CDR3 bases: TGCGCCAGCACTAACGTAGGACAGGACAAGTACGAGCAGTACTTC. It yields the protein CASTNVGQDKYEQYF.

As DNA, the CDR3 is TGTGCCAGCGGCCAAGACCTACTTGAGCAGTACTTC. Its translation: CASGQDLLEQYF. The V gene is TRBV28, the J gene TRBJ2-7, with D hard to call. The V end lost 8 bases, the J end lost 7 bases, and 15 bases lay between the germline ends. The CDR3 has 12 amino acids. In germline, CDR1 is MDHEN, CDR2 SYDVKM.

This clonotype was seen at least ten times. This rearrangement joins TRBV7-2 to TRBJ1-1; the D gene is possibly TRBD1 (6 bases). The CDR3 sequence is 14 residues long. CDR1 and CDR2 (germline): SGHTA, FQGNSA. V dropped 6 bases and J dropped 2 bases, with 13 bases sitting between them. The CDR3 loop reads CASSAGQTNTEAFF. DNA of the CDR3: TGTGCCAGCAGTGCGGGACAAACAAACACTGAAGCTTTCTTT. The full variable domain, rest sourced from reference TRBV7-2 and TRBJ1-1, is GAGVSQSPSNKVTEKGKDVELRCDPISGHTALYWYRQSLGQGLEFLIYFQGNSAPDKSGLPSDRFSAERTGGSVSTLTIQRTQQEDSAVYLCASSAGQTNTEAFFGQGTRLTVV.

This clonotype came up a few times. The rearrangement uses TRBV5-6 and TRBJ2-7; D not certain. The CDR3 covers 16 residues. Germline CDR1 SGHDT, CDR2 YYEEEE. The V and J ends lost 4 bases and 4 bases respectively, with 21 bases between them. The CDR3 coding sequence is TGTGCCAGCAGCGTAGACCACGGAGTAAGAAGTTACGAGCAGTACTTC. Its protein is CASSVDHGVRSYEQYF.

The J gene is TRBJ1-5, the V gene TRBV4-3; the D is unclear. CDR3 length equals 16 residues. V was shortened by 2 bases and J by 2 bases, with 13 bases between the two germline ends. Germline CDR1 is LGHNA and CDR2 is YSLEER. CDR3 DNA sequence: TGCGCCAGCAGCCAAACCATAAGTTTAGGCAATCAGCCCCAGCATTTT. As protein: CASSQTISLGNQPQHF.

This clonotype was found once. The chain employs TRBV20-1 and TRBJ1-5; D is unclear. V was cut by 2 bases and J by 1 base, with 12 bases left in between. Per the germline V gene, CDR1 is DFQATT and CDR2 is SNEGSKA (reference sequence). This CDR3 has 15 residues. Written as DNA, the CDR3 is TGCAGTGCTAGACGACCTCTATCGAGCAATCAGCCCCAGCATTTT. Encoded protein: CSARRPLSSNQPQHF.

The chain is built from TRBV3-1 and TRBJ2-3, with 9 bases that match TRBD2. The CDR3 is 16 amino acids. The V gene end was trimmed by 4 bases and the J gene end by 5 bases; junction bases not matched to a gene: 10. Per germline, CDR1 LGHDT and CDR2 YNNKEL (reference sequence). CDR3 protein: CASSPTSGLGVDTQYF. In DNA, the CDR3 is TGTGCCAGCAGCCCAACTAGCGGGCTGGGAGTAGATACGCAGTATTTT.

This clonotype was observed a few times. The chain links TRBV7-9 to TRBJ2-5; D is undetermined. CDR1 SEHNR and CDR2 FQNEAQ come from the germline V gene (reference sequence). The CDR3 spans 14 residues. V was pared by 1 base and J by 2 bases, with 8 bases between. The CDR3 sequence: CASSLVTPQETQYF. CDR3 DNA: TGTGCCAGCAGCTTAGTCACACCTCAAGAGACCCAGTACTTC.

This chain links TRBV19 with TRBJ2-1; 12 bases are shared with TRBD1. This CDR3 is 14 amino acids long. The V segment lost 5 bases and the J segment 8 bases; nucleotides outside the gene matches: 4. Germline V lookup: CDR1 LNHDA, CDR2 SQIVND (reference sequence). CDR3 bases: TGTGCCAGTAGTCCGGGGACAGGGGGCCATGAGCAGTTCTTC. Protein sequence: CASSPGTGGHEQFF.

This clonotype was counted a few times. The gene calls are TRBV28 and TRBJ2-5, with unresolved D. This CDR3 has 14 amino acids. In germline, CDR1 is MDHEN, CDR2 SYDVKM. Trimming pared 2 bases from V and 4 bases from J, leaving 11 bases between. CDR3 amino acids: CASSLQELAETQYF. The DNA of the CDR3 is TGTGCCAGCAGTTTACAGGAGCTCGCAGAGACCCAGTACTTC.

The chain is built from TRBV12-3 or TRBV12-4 and TRBJ2-3; D might be TRBD1 (5 bases). This CDR3 has 14 residues. V was shortened by 3 bases and J by 1 base, with 8 bases between the two germline ends. The CDR3: CASSFRAGTDTQYF. CDR3 coding DNA: TGTGCCAGCAGTTTCAGGGCGGGCACAGATACGCAGTATTTT.